Listed here are 27 T cell receptor beta chains from one sample, sequenced in a study of blood T cell repertoires in COVID-19. Assay used: immunoSEQ multiplex PCR; TCRdb lists only in-frame clones, some missing. The repertoire has about 170,000 clones, 65% to 85% of them found once; the top ten carry about 3.6%. The sequenced material came from PBMCs or T cells enriched from blood (not recorded which). Source of these receptors: a woman in her forties or fifties in a cohort exposed to, infected with or recovered from COVID-19 (not recorded which).

With regard to this clone: The sample carries other DNA sequences with the same CDR3. The chain is built from TRBV30 and TRBJ1-6; a possible D gene is TRBD1 (6 bases). Germline V gene sequence: CDR1 GTSNPN, CDR2 SVGIG (reference sequence). Trimming took 1 base from V and 7 from J, leaving 8 bases between them. The CDR3 has 13 amino acids. The chain's CDR3 is CAWSEGGNSPLHF. The CDR3 DNA is TGTGCCTGGAGTGAGGGGGGGAATTCACCCCTCCACTTT.

The chain couples TRBV28 to TRBJ2-2, with D tentatively TRBD2 (5 bases). Germline assignment: CDR1 MDHEN and CDR2 SYDVKM. The CDR3 is 14 residues long. Trimming removed 5 bases from V and 3 bases from J, with 10 bases in between. The CDR3 here is CASSPRTYTGELFF. In DNA form, the CDR3 reads TGTGCCAGCAGTCCCCGGACTTACACCGGGGAGCTGTTTTTT.

The rearrangement joins TRBV11-2 to TRBJ2-2, with 8 bases matching TRBD2. With 3 bases clipped from V and 1 base from J, the junction kept 4 bases outside the gene matches. The CDR3 is made up of 16 amino acids. In germline, CDR1 is SGHAT, CDR2 FQNNGV. The CDR3 region has the DNA TGTGCCAGCAGCTTGTTAGCGGGATTGAACACCGGGGAGCTGTTTTTT. It codes for CASSLLAGLNTGELFF.

The chain carries TRBV6-8 and TRBJ2-4; D may be TRBD2 (6 bases). The germline V gene encodes CDR1 MNHGY and CDR2 SAAAGT. The CDR3 spans 21 residues. With 5 bases removed from V and 2 bases from J, the gap between germline ends came to 31 bases. The DNA for the CDR3 is TGTGCCAGCAGTCCCTCTCGGGGGAGAGATTATTTGAACGGGTCCAAAAACATTCAGTACTTC. It encodes CASSPSRGRDYLNGSKNIQYF.

Here the CDR3 DNA reads TGTGCCAGTCGAGGTGGATTCGTGAACACTGAAGCTTTCTTT. It translates to CASRGGFVNTEAFF. The chain has TRBV2 and TRBJ1-1; D is ambiguous. This CDR3 is 14 amino acids long. CDR1 and CDR2 (germline): SNHLY, FYNNEI. V was shortened by 9 bases and J by 0 bases, with 14 bases between the two germline ends.

V gene TRBV11-3 combines with J gene TRBJ1-1; 7 bases are shared with TRBD1. V lost 2 bases, J lost 4 bases, and 7 bases stayed unmatched. The germline CDR1 and CDR2 sequences are SGHNT and YENEEA. The CDR3 spans 15 residues. CDR3 residues: CASSLSQGGSTEAFF. The CDR3 DNA reads as TGTGCCAGCAGCTTATCCCAGGGGGGCTCCACTGAAGCTTTCTTT. Variable domain in full (rest from reference TRBV11-3 and TRBJ1-1): EAGVVQSPRYKIIEKKQPVAFWCNPISGHNTLYWYLQNLGQGPELLIRYENEEAVDDSQLPKDRFSAERLKGVDSTLKIQPAELGDSAVYLCASSLSQGGSTEAFFGQGTRLTVV.

The chain is built from TRBV9 and TRBJ1-6; TRBD1 might be the D (6 bases). Germline assignment: CDR1 SGDLS and CDR2 YYNGEE. There are 13 residues in the CDR3. V was pared by 7 bases and J by 9 bases, with 14 bases between. This CDR3 reads CASQQGRGSPLHF. CDR3 sequence (DNA): TGTGCCAGCCAACAGGGCAGGGGTTCACCCCTCCACTTT.

This chain connects TRBV5-3 to TRBJ2-1, with a tentative D call TRBD2 (7 bases). TRBV5-3 is an ORF; its function is uncertain. The CDR3 consists of 18 residues. Trimming stripped 1 base from V and 2 bases from J, with 19 bases between. CDR3 coding DNA: TGTGCCAGAAGCTTGTCTCCGGGGGGCCAATCCACCTACAATGAGCAGTTCTTC. The encoded protein is CARSLSPGGQSTYNEQFF.

CDR3 nucleotide sequence: TGCGCCAGCAGCGGGGGGCCGGCGGTGACAGGGGGCTATGGCTACACCTTC. It is translated as CASSGGPAVTGGYGYTF. This chain joins TRBV5-1 and TRBJ1-2, with 9 nucleotides matching TRBD1. The germline V gene encodes CDR1 SGHRS and CDR2 YFSETQ. The CDR3 runs to 17 residues. V was clipped by 4 bases and J by 4 bases; unmatched bases: 14.

This rearrangement joins TRBV4-1 to TRBJ1-1; D is uncertain. Germline V gene sequence: CDR1 MGHRA, CDR2 YSYEKL. CDR3 length: 14 residues. With 8 bases removed from V and 8 bases from J, the gap between germline ends came to 21 bases. CDR3 sequence (DNA): TGCGCCAGCCGAAACAACGACCGGGTTCTCGAAGCTTTCTTT. This codes for CASRNNDRVLEAFF.

This chain links TRBV7-2 with TRBJ2-7; D is possibly TRBD2 (5 bases). The CDR3 covers 14 residues. Germline values: CDR1 SGHTA, CDR2 FQGNSA. The V end lost 2 bases, the J end lost 3 bases, and 11 bases lay between the germline ends. The CDR3 sequence: CASSLRTLNYEQYF. The CDR3 DNA reads as TGTGCCAGCAGCTTAAGGACTCTAAACTACGAGCAGTACTTC.

The chain recombines TRBV6-2 or TRBV6-3 with TRBJ2-2, with a tentative D call TRBD2 (5 bases). The germline CDR1 and CDR2 sequences are MNHEY and SVGEGT. The CDR3 has 14 residues. V lost 6 bases and J lost 6, with 14 bases in between. CDR3 sequence: CASSPLEGAGELFF. In nucleotides, the CDR3 is TGTGCCAGCAGCCCCCTTGAGGGTGCCGGGGAGCTGTTTTTT.

In the case of this clone: At one boundary the junction diverges from the germline segment, which might be a read error. This chain links TRBV7-2 with TRBJ2-3; D might be TRBD1 (5 bases). Germline CDR1 SGHTA, CDR2 FQGNSA. The CDR3 is 14 residues long. CDR3 DNA sequence: TGTGCCAGCAGCTTTCAGGGTGGCACTGATACGCAGTATTTT. Translation gives CASSFQGGTDTQYF.

This clone was seen only once. DNA of the CDR3: TGTGCCAGCAGTTTTTTCCGTGCGACCGGGGAGCTGTTTTTT. This encodes CASSFFRATGELFF. The rearrangement uses TRBV28 and TRBJ2-2; D unresolved. The germline CDR1 and CDR2 sequences are MDHEN and SYDVKM. The CDR3 has 14 amino acids. The V and J ends lost 3 bases and 5 bases respectively, with 10 bases between them.

The V call is TRBV3-1 (or the pseudogene TRBV3-2), the J call TRBJ2-7; 10 positions agree with TRBD1. The trim removed 4 bases at V and 1 base at J, leaving 4 bases unmatched. The CDR3 covers 15 residues. Germline lookup yields CDR1 LGHDT and CDR2 YNNKEL (reference sequence). CDR3 in amino acids: CASSRQGQGSYEQYF. The CDR3 coding sequence is TGTGCCAGCAGCCGACAGGGACAGGGGTCCTACGAGCAGTACTTC.

V and J are TRBV6-1 and TRBJ1-4, with TRBD1 matching 7 bases. Germline CDR1 MNHNS, CDR2 SASEGT. The V segment lost 1 base and the J segment 5 bases; nucleotides outside the gene matches: 4. This CDR3 spans 15 amino acids. The CDR3 DNA is TGTGCCAGCAGTGAAGTGGGACAGCTGAATGAAAAACTGTTTTTT. Its translation is CASSEVGQLNEKLFF.

The chain has TRBV24-1 and TRBJ1-1; perhaps TRBD1 as D (5 bases). V lost 6 bases and J 1 base, leaving 8 bases between the germline ends. The CDR3 consists of 13 residues. CDR1 is KGHDR, CDR2 SFDVKD, per germline. The CDR3 loop is CATSQGKNTEAFF. The CDR3, as DNA: TGTGCCACCAGTCAGGGTAAGAACACTGAAGCTTTCTTT.

Of note for this clone: Other nucleotide sequences in the sample specify the same CDR3. The chain recombines TRBV9 with TRBJ2-3, with 11 nucleotides matching TRBD1. V shed 3 bases, J shed 2 bases, and the junction held 5 bases outside the gene matches. CDR1 and CDR2 from the germline V gene are SGDLS and YYNGEE. The CDR3 runs to 16 residues. CDR3 coding DNA: TGTGCCAGCAGCGCAGGACAGGGGGCGAACACAGATACGCAGTATTTT. This codes for CASSAGQGANTDTQYF.

V is TRBV27 and J is TRBJ1-1; D not certain. The V end lost 5 bases, the J end lost 4 bases, and 17 bases lay between the germline ends. The CDR3 is made up of 15 amino acids. The germline V gene encodes CDR1 MNHEY and CDR2 SMNVEV (reference sequence). In nucleotides, the CDR3 is TGTGCCAGCAGTCTAAGATACATAGCGACCACTGAAGCTTTCTTT. Amino acid sequence: CASSLRYIATTEAFF.

This chain links TRBV25-1 with TRBJ2-1, with D maybe TRBD2 (5 bases). The CDR3 contains 14 residues. Germline-derived CDR1 and CDR2 are MGHDK and SYGVNS. Trimming removed 3 bases at V and 4 bases at J, with 10 bases between. The CDR3 DNA is TGTGCCAGCAGTGAGCGGGCCAATTACAATGAGCAGTTCTTC. It specifies CASSERANYNEQFF.

This clone was seen a handful of times. The rearrangement joins TRBV5-1 to TRBJ2-7; 7 bases are a match to TRBD1. The CDR3 is 14 amino acids. The germline CDR1 and CDR2 sequences are SGHRS and YFSETQ. V was clipped by 4 bases and J by 2 bases; unmatched bases: 6. CDR3 residues: CASSGTGVPYEQYF. The DNA for the CDR3 is TGCGCCAGCAGCGGCACAGGGGTGCCCTACGAGCAGTACTTC.

The V and J genes are TRBV18 and TRBJ2-2; D uncertain. The CDR3 has 15 residues. The ends were cut back, 3 bases at V and 6 bases at J, with 14 bases in the middle. In germline, CDR1 is KGHSH, CDR2 LQKENI. CDR3 residues: CASSPSEFFAGELFF. The CDR3 DNA reads TGTGCCAGCTCACCGTCCGAGTTTTTCGCCGGGGAGCTGTTTTTT.

This clone was counted only a few times. V is TRBV5-1 and J is TRBJ2-7; D may be TRBD1 (6 bases). CDR1 is SGHRS, CDR2 YFSETQ, per germline. This CDR3 contains 14 residues. Trimming shortened V by 0 bases and J by 6 bases, and 13 bases separated the two germline ends. The CDR3 DNA follows: TGCGCCAGCAGCTTGGGACAGGTGCCGACCGAGCAGTACTTC. This translates into CASSLGQVPTEQYF.

This clone was found once. V is TRBV7-6 and J is TRBJ1-5; TRBD1 matches at 7 bases. Germline values: CDR1 SGHVS, CDR2 FNYEAQ. The CDR3 length is 15 residues. The trim removed 1 base at V and 3 bases at J, leaving 3 bases unmatched. The CDR3 sequence: CASSLEQGFNQPQHF. The CDR3 bases are TGTGCCAGCAGCTTAGAACAGGGGTTCAATCAGCCCCAGCATTTT.

Only one count was recorded for this clone. This chain uses TRBV6-4 with TRBJ1-6; 8 positions match TRBD1. J was trimmed by 7 bases and V by 3 bases; bases with no gene match: 2. Germline loops: CDR1 MRHNA, CDR2 SNTAGT. The CDR3 runs to 14 residues. CDR3 in amino acids: CASSETGENSPLHF. The DNA of the CDR3 is TGTGCCAGCAGTGAGACAGGGGAGAATTCACCCCTCCACTTT.

V gene TRBV2 combines with J gene TRBJ1-1; D possibly corresponds to TRBD1 (5 bases). The germline gives CDR1 SNHLY, CDR2 FYNNEI. There are 14 residues in the CDR3. V lost 7 bases and J lost 1, with 13 bases in between. The DNA of the CDR3 is TGTGCCAGCAAACAGGATCCCCCGAACACTGAAGCTTTCTTT. This encodes CASKQDPPNTEAFF.

The chain is built from TRBV25-1 and TRBJ2-7; tentative D call: TRBD2 (6 bases). Trimming shortened V by 0 bases and J by 2 bases, and 14 bases separated the two germline ends. Germline values: CDR1 MGHDK, CDR2 SYGVNS. The CDR3 is made up of 16 amino acids. The CDR3 sequence is CASSEYGGVVPYEQYF. The CDR3, as DNA: TGTGCCAGCAGTGAATATGGAGGGGTCGTACCCTACGAGCAGTACTTC.